This T cell receptor (beta chain) was documented in a study of shared clonotypes between healthy human individuals. Study-level points and caveats: Around 5% was the fraction of naive CD4 clonotypes found shared across a few donors.

Profiling relied on immunoSEQ multiplex PCR, and the TCRdb table lists in-frame clones only, not all of them. The table lists approximately 1.9 million clones, just under 95% of them singletons. V shed 4 bases and J shed 4 bases, with 29 bases lying between them. From germline, CDR1 is LGHNA and CDR2 YNFKEQ. This CDR3 comprises 20 residues. It was CD45RO-negative cells, positively selected for CCR7, that made up naive CD8 cells, with terminally differentiated effector memory CD45RA+ cells excluded. This clone was recorded a few times. The antigen is undetermined. This rearrangement joins TRBV4-2 to TRBJ1-3; D is possibly TRBD1 (5 bases). This TCR derives from a young man in good health. Some clones in this sample may be carry-over from other donors' samples. The specimen was naive CD8+ T cells from PBMCs. The CDR3: CASSPKLLIGTAAQGNTIYF. The CDR3 DNA follows: TGTGCCAGCAGCCCGAAACTACTAATTGGGACGGCGGCGCAAGGAAACACCATATATTTT.